This is a list of T cell receptor beta chains from one sample in a study of shared clonotypes between healthy human individuals. Here immunoSEQ multiplex PCR was the method, and the copy in TCRdb shows in-frame clones only, minus some. Of more than 2,000,000 clones listed, approximately 93% are singletons. The sample was naive CD4+ T cells from PBMCs. These receptors were obtained from a man younger than 30 in good health. Some clones in this sample may be carry-over from other donors' samples. Both conserved end residues are part of each CDR3. The D gene is left open where the match is weak. The listing skips clone size in some rows; elsewhere it reads once, few, many or a size class.

clone_size	v_call	j_call	d_call	cdr3_nt	cdr3_aa
-	TRBV9	TRBJ2-2	-	TGTGCCAGCAGCGTAGCGGGCGGAACGAACACCGGGGAGCTGTTTTTT	CASSVAGGTNTGELFF
-	TRBV6-5	TRBJ1-4	-	TGTGCCAGCGGGAGGAAAATAACTAATGAAAAACTGTTTTTT	CASGRKITNEKLFF
-	TRBV5-5	TRBJ2-7	-	TGTGCCAGCAGCCCGGAGCTGGGAGAGGACTACGAGCAGTACTTC	CASSPELGEDYEQYF
-	TRBV9	TRBJ2-5	-	TGTGCCAGCAGCGTAGATCCGGATTTAGAGACCCAGTACTTC	CASSVDPDLETQYF
-	TRBV28	TRBJ2-1	-	TGTGCCAGCAGTTTGACAGGAACGGTTTACAATGAGCAGTTCTTC	CASSLTGTVYNEQFF
-	TRBV2	TRBJ2-3	-	TGTGCCAGCAGTGATAGGGTCTCGGATACGCAGTATTTT	CASSDRVSDTQYF
-	TRBV6-5	TRBJ1-1	TRBD1	TGTGCCAGCAGTTACCCGGGACAGGGCAGCTTTGAAGCTTTCTTT	CASSYPGQGSFEAFF
-	TRBV7-8	TRBJ2-7	TRBD1	TGTGCCAGCGACTCAGGGGGCACCCTATACGAGCAGTACTTC	CASDSGGTLYEQYF
-	TRBV7-3	TRBJ2-1	-	TGTGCCAGCAGCCCCCCTGGTTATTCCTACAATGAGCAGTTCTTC	CASSPPGYSYNEQFF
-	TRBV19	TRBJ2-7	TRBD1	TGTGCCAGTAGTGCGACAGGGAAGGGGCTCTACGAGCAGTACTTC	CASSATGKGLYEQYF
once	TRBV5-6	TRBJ2-3	-	TGTGCCAGCAGCCAGGATTATGGGGCAGGCACAGATACGCAGTATTTT	CASSQDYGAGTDTQYF
-	TRBV28	TRBJ2-3	TRBD1	TGTGCCAGCAGTGAACAGGGGGCGAGCACAGATACGCAGTATTTT	CASSEQGASTDTQYF
-	TRBV14	TRBJ2-5	-	TGTGCCAGCAGCCAGGGTTTCCGCATTCAAGAGACCCAGTACTTC	CASSQGFRIQETQYF
-	TRBV6-1	TRBJ2-7	TRBD2	TGTGCCAGCAGTGAATTTCCAGGCTCTAGCGGGAGTTCCTACGAGCAGTACTTC	CASSEFPGSSGSSYEQYF
-	TRBV27	TRBJ1-1	-	TGTGCCAGCAGTTTAAATTGGGAATTACCTCCGGGCACTGAAGCTTTCTTT	CASSLNWELPPGTEAFF
-	TRBV10-1	TRBJ2-3	TRBD2	TGCGCCAGCAGTGAGAAAGCGGGAGGGCCGTCGTCGGATACGCAGTATTTT	CASSEKAGGPSSDTQYF
-	TRBV28	TRBJ2-7	TRBD1	TGTGCCAGTAGGTATCGGACAGGGCGCCACGAGCAGTACTTC	CASRYRTGRHEQYF
-	TRBV7-2	TRBJ2-7	TRBD2	TGTGCCGGCAGCGGGACTAGCGGGACTTACTACGAGCAGTACTTC	CAGSGTSGTYYEQYF
-	TRBV28	TRBJ2-1	TRBD1	TGTGCCAGCACCCAGCCGGGACAGGGCTTCCGGGAGCAGTTCTTC	CASTQPGQGFREQFF
once	TRBV27	TRBJ1-1	-	TGTGCCAGCCCACAAGGCATGAACACTGAAGCTTTCTTT	CASPQGMNTEAFF
-	TRBV14	TRBJ1-2	-	TGTGCCAGCAGCCCGATCCGGGCCTTGCGCCCTGGCTACACCTTC	CASSPIRALRPGYTF
-	TRBV27	TRBJ2-7	-	TGTGCCAGCAGTTTATCCGGGAACTACGAGCAGTACTTC	CASSLSGNYEQYF
-	TRBV19	TRBJ1-5	TRBD1	TGTGCCAGTAGTATAACGGACAGGGGAAGCAATCAGCCCCAGCATTTT	CASSITDRGSNQPQHF
-	TRBV5-8	TRBJ2-5	-	TGTGCCAGCAAGACGGTCACCCACGCGGAGACCCAGTACTTC	CASKTVTHAETQYF
-	TRBV30	TRBJ2-5	-	TGTGCCTGGAGCCCGAGGTCCGGGGCCCCCTCAGAGACCCAGTACTTC	CAWSPRSGAPSETQYF
-	TRBV2	TRBJ1-5	TRBD1	TGTGCCAGCAGCGATGACAGGGGTGTTCAGCCCCAGCATTTT	CASSDDRGVQPQHF
-	TRBV4-2	TRBJ2-2	-	TGTGCCAGCAGCCCGTTGGTGCAGGGCTACACCGGGGAGCTGTTTTTT	CASSPLVQGYTGELFF
-	TRBV5-1	TRBJ1-2	-	TGCGCCAGCAGCCCGGGACATCCTGGTTGGGGCTACACCTTC	CASSPGHPGWGYTF
-	TRBV5-5	TRBJ1-2	TRBD1	TGTGCCAGCAGCCCGACCTACCGGGACAGCTATGGCTACACCTTC	CASSPTYRDSYGYTF
-	TRBV19	TRBJ2-5	-	TGTGCCAGTAGTATCCTGGGAATTGAGGAGACCCAGTACTTC	CASSILGIEETQYF
once	TRBV28	TRBJ1-3	-	TGTGCCAGCAGTTTAGCCGGCACCATCTCTGGAAACACCATATATTTT	CASSLAGTISGNTIYF
-	TRBV28	TRBJ2-1	TRBD2	TGTGCCAGCAGTTTAGGCGGGAGGGGTTACAATGAGCAGTTCTTC	CASSLGGRGYNEQFF
once	TRBV13	TRBJ2-4	TRBD2	TGTGCCAGCAGCCGCGAGGCTAGCGGGAGCAAAAACATTCAGTACTTC	CASSREASGSKNIQYF
few	TRBV28	TRBJ1-1	-	TGTGCCAGCAGTTCGCCCTACCGGGACGAACAGATGAACACTGAAGCTTTCTTT	CASSSPYRDEQMNTEAFF
-	TRBV5-6	TRBJ2-5	TRBD1	TGTGCCAGCAGCTTGTTTGGGACAGGGGCGAAAGAGACCCAGTACTTC	CASSLFGTGAKETQYF
-	TRBV19	TRBJ2-3	-	TGTGCCAGTAGTCTAGCAGATACGCAGTATTTT	CASSLADTQYF
-	TRBV10-3	TRBJ2-2	TRBD1	TGTGCCACCGGGACAGTTGACCTAGGGCTGTTTTTT	CATGTVDLGLFF
-	TRBV2	TRBJ2-7	-	TGTGCCAGCAGTGACACATCCCCGGGACGTGGGCAGTACTTC	CASSDTSPGRGQYF
-	TRBV7-9	TRBJ1-1	TRBD1	TGTGCCAGCAGCGGCCCGCGATTGACAGGGCACAACACTGAAGCTTTCTTT	CASSGPRLTGHNTEAFF
-	TRBV2	TRBJ2-7	TRBD1	TGTGCCAGCAGAGGGACAGGGGGTATGAACGAGCAGTACTTC	CASRGTGGMNEQYF
few	TRBV7-9	TRBJ1-1	-	TGTGCCAGCAGCTTAGCGCAGATGAACACTGAAGCTTTCTTT	CASSLAQMNTEAFF
-	TRBV4-2	TRBJ2-1	-	TGTGCCAGCAGCCAGCCTATCGGTGAGCAGTTCTTC	CASSQPIGEQFF
-	TRBV2	TRBJ2-3	TRBD1	TGTGCCAGCAGTGAAGGGACAGGGGGGCACACGCAGTATTTT	CASSEGTGGHTQYF
-	TRBV4-3	TRBJ1-3	-	TGCGCCAGCAGCCAAGAAGTTCATCGGAGCTCTGGAAACACCATATATTTT	CASSQEVHRSSGNTIYF
-	TRBV5-5	TRBJ2-7	TRBD2	TGTGCCAGCAGCGGAGGGACTAGCGGGAACCACGAGCAGTACTTC	CASSGGTSGNHEQYF
-	TRBV4-1	TRBJ2-1	-	TGCGCCAGCAGCCAAGTTGTGGGTCTCGATGAGCAGTTCTTC	CASSQVVGLDEQFF
-	TRBV4-1	TRBJ2-7	TRBD2	TGCGCCAGCAGCCTCGGACTAGCGGGAGGTTCATCCTACGAGCAGTACTTC	CASSLGLAGGSSYEQYF
-	TRBV6-1	TRBJ2-3	TRBD1	TGTGCCAGCAGTGCCCGGGACAGGGGGCGCAGCACAGATACGCAGTATTTT	CASSARDRGRSTDTQYF
-	TRBV29-1	TRBJ2-1	-	TGCAGCGTTGATAAAGGGGGGAATGAGCAGTTCTTC	CSVDKGGNEQFF
-	TRBV11-2	TRBJ2-1	TRBD1	TGTGCCAGCAGCCCTGCCTGGGGACAGTCCAATGAGCAGTTCTTC	CASSPAWGQSNEQFF
-	TRBV2	TRBJ2-7	TRBD1	TGTGCCAGCAGTGAGGACAGGGTAGGAGAGCAGTACTTC	CASSEDRVGEQYF
-	TRBV6-1	TRBJ1-5	-	TGTGCCAGCAGTGAATATGGAGGGAAGAATCAGCCCCAGCATTTT	CASSEYGGKNQPQHF